This entry lists 27 T cell receptor beta chains sequenced from one sample in a study of T cell repertoires in cytomegalovirus infection. TCRdb analysed the reads with MiXCR anew, one entry per CDR3 protein. Counted here are 450,000 to 550,000 distinct CDR3 sequences, about 44% occurring once; the ten biggest clones make up roughly two fifths. Their cognate antigens are unknown. Sequenced material: cultured PBMCs, taken from culture after CMV antigen stimulation. The receptors derive from a human donor in good health (CMV status not recorded). Some clones in this sample may be carry-over from other donors' samples.

V and J are TRBV7-2 and TRBJ1-2; 12 bases line up with TRBD1. The CDR3 consists of 14 residues. CDR1 SGHTA and CDR2 FQGNSA come from the germline V gene. The junction had 6 bases not matched to a gene; V was cut back by 5 bases and J by 8 bases. Written as DNA, the CDR3 is TGTGCCAGCAGCCAGGGACAGGGGGCTTGGGGCTACACCTTC. Translating it yields CASSQGQGAWGYTF.

This clonotype was picked up a small number of times. The chain carries TRBV2 and TRBJ2-1; maybe TRBD1 (5 bases). The germline gives CDR1 SNHLY, CDR2 FYNNEI. There are 17 residues in the CDR3. V was cut by 1 base and J by 1 base, with 14 bases left in between. CDR3 nucleotide sequence: TGTGCCAGCAGTGAAGTTAAGGGGATCGGGTCCTACAATGAGCAGTTCTTC. Amino acids: CASSEVKGIGSYNEQFF.

The chain links TRBV6-6 to TRBJ1-4; TRBD1 matches at 8 bases. The junction had 11 bases not matched to a gene; V was cut back by 7 bases and J by 10 bases. The germline gives CDR1 MNHNY, CDR2 SVGAGI (reference sequence). The CDR3 extends over 14 amino acids. The CDR3: CASTTQGVSGKLFF. CDR3 coding DNA: TGTGCCAGCACCACACAGGGGGTTTCAGGAAAACTGTTTTTT.

The V and J genes are TRBV7-2 and TRBJ2-6; no definite D call. The CDR3 covers 17 residues. Germline assignment: CDR1 SGHTA and CDR2 FQGNSA. V lost 1 base and J 2 bases, leaving 12 bases between the germline ends. For the CDR3, the DNA is TGTGCCAGCAGCTTAGGTGTGGACCCCGCTGGGGCCAACGTCCTGACTTTC. As protein: CASSLGVDPAGANVLTF.

The V gene is TRBV30, the J gene TRBJ2-3; D remains ambiguous. The CDR3 totals 13 residues. Germline V gene data show CDR1 as GTSNPN and CDR2 as SVGIG (reference sequence). With 2 bases removed from V and 1 base from J, the gap between germline ends came to 7 bases. CDR3 sequence reads: CAWSLGGTDTQYF. In nucleotides, the CDR3 is TGTGCCTGGAGTTTGGGCGGCACAGATACGCAGTATTTT.

This clonotype occurred a few times. This sequence joins TRBV11-2 and TRBJ2-1, with a tentative D call TRBD1 (6 bases). Germline assignment: CDR1 SGHAT and CDR2 FQNNGV. Trimming took 1 base from V and 3 from J, leaving 13 bases between them. This CDR3 has 16 amino acids. CDR3 in DNA: TGTGCCAGCAGCTTAGGTAGAGGACAGAGCTACAATGAGCAGTTCTTC. This sequence encodes CASSLGRGQSYNEQFF.

This clonotype came up a few times. V and J are TRBV7-8 and TRBJ2-1, with unresolved D. Per the germline V gene, CDR1 is SGHVS and CDR2 is FQNEAQ. V gave up 2 bases and J gave up 0 bases, with 17 bases separating them. The CDR3 totals 18 residues. The CDR3 loop is CASSLRPGPHSSYNEQFF. The DNA of the CDR3 is TGTGCCAGCAGCTTACGTCCGGGTCCCCATAGCTCCTACAATGAGCAGTTCTTC.

This chain uses TRBV7-2 with TRBJ1-1; the D is unclear. This CDR3 spans 14 amino acids. Trimming shortened V by 1 base and J by 5 bases, and 11 bases separated the two germline ends. From germline, CDR1 is SGHTA and CDR2 FQGNSA. CDR3 nucleotides: TGTGCCAGCAGCTTAGTTGGCCGAACTACTGAAGCTTTCTTT. This codes for CASSLVGRTTEAFF.

This clonotype was detected only a few times. V usage is TRBV12-3 or TRBV12-4 and J usage is TRBJ2-4, with D possibly being TRBD1 (5 bases). CDR3 length: 15 amino acids. The V and J ends lost 3 bases and 3 bases respectively, with 12 bases between them. The CDR3 here is CASSLIPGNKNIQYF. The CDR3 DNA is TGTGCCAGCAGTTTGATCCCAGGGAACAAAAACATTCAGTACTTC.

The rearrangement uses TRBV7-6 and TRBJ2-7; D gene ambiguous. Germline V lookup: CDR1 SGHVS, CDR2 FNYEAQ. The length of the CDR3 is 15 residues. Trimming removed 5 bases from V and 2 bases from J, with 16 bases in between. The CDR3 loop is CASSPPLMSTYEQYF. CDR3 bases: TGTGCCAGCAGCCCCCCCCTTATGTCGACCTACGAGCAGTACTTC.

Only one count was recorded for this clonotype. The rearrangement links TRBV12-3 or TRBV12-4 to TRBJ1-1, with D unresolved. The V end was cut by 5 bases, the J end by 2 bases, with 12 bases between. This CDR3 spans 14 amino acids. In DNA, the CDR3 is TGTGCCAGCAGTCCGGACTCATATAACACTGAAGCTTTCTTT. Encoded protein: CASSPDSYNTEAFF.

The chain has TRBV4-2 and TRBJ1-1; D call uncertain. Germline V gene sequence: CDR1 LGHNA, CDR2 YNFKEQ. The CDR3 totals 13 residues. The ends were cut back, 0 bases at V and 10 bases at J, with 12 bases in the middle. In nucleotides, the CDR3 is TGTGCCAGCAGCCAAGAGAGGCAGGTGGGAGCTTTCTTT. Protein sequence: CASSQERQVGAFF.

J is TRBJ1-6 and V is TRBV6-6; D is undetermined. V was trimmed by 0 bases and J by 5 bases, leaving 11 bases between them. This CDR3 has 16 residues. The germline gives CDR1 MNHNY, CDR2 SVGAGI (reference sequence). CDR3 sequence (DNA): TGTGCCAGCAGTTACTCTCCCCGGAAAAATAATTCACCCCTCCACTTT. This gives the protein CASSYSPRKNNSPLHF.

V is TRBV2 and J is TRBJ2-1; 10 positions agree with TRBD1. Germline V lookup: CDR1 SNHLY, CDR2 FYNNEI. There are 19 residues in the CDR3. Trimming cost V 4 bases and J 6 bases; bases outside gene matches: 18. The CDR3 DNA is TGTGCCAGCAGTGCTAGGGTGGCGACAGGGGGCTCCCGGGGCAATGAGCAGTTCTTC. The encoded protein is CASSARVATGGSRGNEQFF.

This clonotype has only a few counts. This chain connects TRBV2 to TRBJ2-1; D tentatively reads TRBD1 or TRBD2 (5 bases each). The germline gives CDR1 SNHLY, CDR2 FYNNEI. Trimming left V 8 bases short and J 0 bases short, with 14 bases between. There are 15 residues in the CDR3. The CDR3 spells CASPRGRTSYNEQFF. Here the CDR3 DNA reads TGTGCCAGCCCCCGGGGCAGAACCTCCTACAATGAGCAGTTCTTC.

The V and J genes are TRBV14 and TRBJ2-3; 9 bases agree with TRBD1. There are 16 residues in the CDR3. Germline values: CDR1 SGHDN, CDR2 FVKESK. Trimming at V came to 3 bases and at J to 3 bases, leaving 7 bases not matched to a gene. CDR3 bases: TGTGCCAGCAGCCAGGCCGGGACAGGGTGGACAGATACGCAGTATTTT. It yields the protein CASSQAGTGWTDTQYF.

The chain uses TRBV20-1 and TRBJ2-1; 7 bases are shared with TRBD2. The CDR3 spans 15 residues. Germline CDR1 is DFQATT and CDR2 is SNEGSKA (reference sequence). J gave up 4 bases and V 0 bases, and 6 bases lay outside the gene matches. The CDR3 DNA reads as TGCAGTGCTAGAGATCCCGGACTAGGGTACAATGAGCAGTTCTTC. Translated, it gives CSARDPGLGYNEQFF.

V usage is TRBV20-1 and J usage is TRBJ2-5; TRBD2 might be the D (5 bases). V was shortened by 5 bases and J by 2 bases, with 12 bases between the two germline ends. Germline V CDR1 and CDR2: DFQATT, SNEGSKA (reference sequence). The CDR3 runs 13 residues. Here the CDR3 reads CSAQTTIQETQYF. For the CDR3, the DNA is TGCAGTGCTCAGACGACTATTCAAGAGACCCAGTACTTC.

The chain has TRBV28 and TRBJ2-5; D is perhaps TRBD1 (5 bases). The CDR3 extends over 14 amino acids. V was cut by 7 bases and J by 2 bases, with 14 bases left in between. Germline CDR1 is MDHEN and CDR2 is SYDVKM. The CDR3 DNA sequence: TGTGCCAGCACCGTGACCACAGGTCAAGAGACCCAGTACTTC. Amino acid sequence: CASTVTTGQETQYF. The full variable domain, completed using reference TRBV28 and TRBJ2-5, is DVKVTQSSRYLVKRTGEKVFLECVQDMDHENMFWYRQDPGLGLRLIYFSYDVKMKEKGDIPEGYSVSREKKERFSLILESASTNQTSMYLCASTVTTGQETQYFGPGTRLLVL.

This clonotype was detected ten times or more. The gene calls are TRBV7-8 and TRBJ1-2; TRBD1 is a possible D gene (5 bases). The germline V gene has CDR1 SGHVS and CDR2 FQNEAQ. Trimming stripped 5 bases from V and 9 bases from J, with 19 bases between. This CDR3 spans 14 amino acids. The DNA of the CDR3 is TGTGCCAGCAGCGCAGCACGCGGGCGGGACCGCTACACCTTC. It yields the protein CASSAARGRDRYTF.

The V and J genes are TRBV12-3 or TRBV12-4 and TRBJ1-6, with TRBD1 matching 7 bases. This CDR3 is 14 amino acids long. The junction had 5 bases not matched to a gene; V was cut back by 3 bases and J by 9 bases. As DNA, the CDR3 is TGTGCCAGCAGTTTTGGGACAGCCTTTTCACCCCTCCACTTT. Amino acid sequence: CASSFGTAFSPLHF.

The chain uses TRBV10-3 and TRBJ2-7, with a weak D call TRBD2 (6 bases). CDR3 length: 13 residues. Germline CDR1 reads ENHRY; CDR2 reads SYGVKD. Trimming removed 10 bases at V and 5 bases at J, with 18 bases between. The chain's CDR3 is CATYGRGTHEQYF. In DNA, the CDR3 is TGTGCCACCTACGGGCGGGGAACCCACGAGCAGTACTTC.

The chain couples TRBV7-6 to TRBJ2-1; D remains unclear. Trimming removed 5 bases at V and 5 bases at J, with 19 bases between. The CDR3 contains 16 residues. Per the germline V gene, CDR1 is SGHVS and CDR2 is FNYEAQ. The CDR3 spells CASSPRPVQENNEQFF. The CDR3 DNA follows: TGTGCCAGCAGCCCAAGACCGGTCCAGGAAAACAATGAGCAGTTCTTC. The full variable domain, rest sourced from reference TRBV7-6 and TRBJ2-1, is GAGVSQSPRYKVTKRGQDVALRCDPISGHVSLYWYRQALGQGPEFLTYFNYEAQQDKSGLPNDRFSAERPEGSISTLTIQRTEQRDSAMYRCASSPRPVQENNEQFFGPGTRLTVL.

This sequence joins TRBV7-2 and TRBJ2-5; D gene uncertain. Germline lookup yields CDR1 SGHTA and CDR2 FQGNSA. CDR3 length equals 13 residues. The germline V and J ends were trimmed by 1 base and 3 bases, with 6 bases remaining between them. CDR3 bases: TGTGCCAGCAGCTTAGGACGAAAAGAGACCCAGTACTTC. The encoded protein is CASSLGRKETQYF.

This clonotype was found a few times. The CDR3: CASSDFRDRNSPLHF. In nucleotides, the CDR3 is TGCGCCAGCAGCGACTTCCGGGACAGGAATTCACCCCTCCACTTT. The V and J genes are TRBV4-1 and TRBJ1-6; TRBD1 matches 8 bases. The CDR3 contains 15 residues. The ends lost 5 bases at V and 7 bases at J; junction bases unmatched: 7. Per germline, CDR1 MGHRA and CDR2 YSYEKL.

The chain is built from TRBV5-4 and TRBJ2-1; 8 nucleotides match TRBD2. The V gene end was trimmed by 1 base and the J gene end by 5 bases; junction bases not matched to a gene: 11. The V gene's germline CDR1 is SGHNT and CDR2 YYREEE (reference sequence). The CDR3 totals 17 residues. CDR3 region: CASSLIPGLVSNNEQFF. Here the CDR3 DNA reads TGTGCCAGCAGCTTGATCCCGGGACTAGTATCCAACAATGAGCAGTTCTTC.

This clonotype was counted between two and nine times. The chain is built from TRBV11-2 and TRBJ2-1, with TRBD2 identical over 10 bases. V lost 0 bases to trimming and J lost 9 bases; unmatched junction nucleotides: 8. Germline V lookup: CDR1 SGHAT, CDR2 FQNNGV. The CDR3 is 16 amino acids. In DNA, the CDR3 is TGTGCCAGCAGCTTAGATTGGGGAGCGGGAGGGGCTGAGCAGTTCTTC. This encodes CASSLDWGAGGAEQFF.